This passage covers 29 T cell receptor beta chains from one sample sequenced in a study of post-analysis software for immune sequencing data. Study conclusions and caveats: Patients used about 5 TRBV segments, including TRBV5-6, TRBV5-1 and TRBV20-1, more often than controls.

Which antigens these TCRs recognize remains unknown. TCR beta cDNA libraries had unique molecular identifiers. TCRdb independently ran MiXCR on the PCR reads; one entry per CDR3 protein. The sample contains roughly 800,000 distinct CDR3 sequences, about 27% of which appear only once. Sample: blood. Receptors originate from a girl aged 10 to 17 with multiple sclerosis.

The chain uses TRBV10-3 and TRBJ2-1, with 10 bases identical to TRBD2. Germline trimming cut 4 bases from V and 7 bases from J; bases unmatched to any gene: 7. The CDR3 is 15 amino acids. The V gene's germline CDR1 is ENHRY and CDR2 SYGVKD. CDR3 DNA: TGTGCCATCAGTGCCCTAGCGGGAGAGGAGAATGAGCAGTTCTTC. It translates to CAISALAGEENEQFF.

About this clonotype itself: A much bigger clone sits one base away, suggesting this may be a read error. V and J are TRBV6-5 and TRBJ2-7; perhaps TRBD1 as D (7 bases). The CDR3 totals 14 residues. From germline, CDR1 is MNHEY and CDR2 SVGAGI. With 2 bases removed from V and 3 bases from J, the gap between germline ends came to 11 bases. The CDR3 region is CASSYAGQSYEQYF. The CDR3 nucleotides are TGTGCCAGCAGTTACGCGGGACAGAGCTACGAGCAGTACTTC.

The table lists this clonotype with a few counts. The chain couples TRBV12-3 or TRBV12-4 to TRBJ1-2; D remains ambiguous. The CDR3 length is 13 residues. V lost 3 bases and J 6 bases, leaving 11 bases between the germline ends. The CDR3 region has the DNA TGTGCCAGCAGTTTGAGGGCCAGCGATGGCTACACCTTC. Translation gives CASSLRASDGYTF.

J is TRBJ2-1 and V is TRBV20-1; D perhaps matches TRBD1 (6 bases). The V and J ends lost 5 bases and 6 bases respectively, with 11 bases between them. The CDR3 is 12 residues long. The germline gives CDR1 DFQATT, CDR2 SNEGSKA (reference sequence). The CDR3 protein is CSAGYRVNEQFF. The CDR3 DNA reads TGCAGTGCTGGCTACAGGGTCAATGAGCAGTTCTTC.

V is TRBV2 and J is TRBJ2-6, with 8 bases matching TRBD1. V lost 6 bases, J lost 0 bases, and 4 bases stayed unmatched. The length of the CDR3 is 16 residues. Germline assignment: CDR1 SNHLY and CDR2 FYNNEI. The CDR3 region has the DNA TGTGCCAGCAGCCGACAGGGGCACTCTGGGGCCAACGTCCTGACTTTC. Its protein is CASSRQGHSGANVLTF.

The rearrangement joins TRBV11-1 to TRBJ2-7; TRBD2 might be the D (8 bases). The J call is in doubt because the DNA end fits TRBJ2-5 better. Germline-derived CDR1 and CDR2 are SGHAT and FQDESV (reference sequence). This CDR3 is 16 amino acids long. The CDR3 DNA follows: TGTGCCAGCAGCTCAGCGGGGGACAGCGGTTTTGTGACCCAGTACTTC. It codes for CASSSAGDSGFVTQYF.

This clonotype came up a few times. This chain joins TRBV24-1 and TRBJ1-2; no definite D call. Looked up from germline, CDR1 is KGHDR and CDR2 is SFDVKD. Between the trimmed V and J ends, which lost 4 bases and 4 bases, there was a span of 9 bases. This CDR3 has 13 residues. As DNA, the CDR3 is TGTGCCACCAGTGACCGTGGACGCTATGGCTACACCTTC. This gives the protein CATSDRGRYGYTF.

The rearrangement uses TRBV9 and TRBJ1-2; D uncertain. V gave up 4 bases and J gave up 0 bases, with 10 bases separating them. CDR3 length: 14 residues. Germline CDR1 and CDR2: SGDLS and YYNGEE. The CDR3 sequence is CASSPYLANYGYTF. The CDR3 DNA follows: TGTGCCAGCAGCCCTTACTTAGCTAACTATGGCTACACCTTC. Looking up the rest from reference TRBV9 and TRBJ1-2 gives the full variable domain: DSGVTQTPKHLITATGQRVTLRCSPRSGDLSVYWYQQSLDQGLQFLIQYYNGEERAKGNILERFSAQQFPDLHSELNLSSLELGDSALYFCASSPYLANYGYTFGSGTRLTVV.

This clonotype was recorded at least ten times. V is TRBV29-1 and J is TRBJ2-5; no reliable D call. The germline gives CDR1 SQVTM, CDR2 ANQGSEA. CDR3 length equals 11 residues. Trimming pared 6 bases from V and 5 bases from J, leaving 10 bases between. The CDR3 loop reads CSVTPPETQYF. CDR3 DNA: TGCAGCGTCACCCCCCCCGAGACCCAGTACTTC.

J is TRBJ2-3 and V is TRBV27; maybe TRBD2 (6 bases). The germline CDR1 and CDR2 sequences are MNHEY and SMNVEV (reference sequence). The V gene lost 5 bases and the J gene lost 1 base, with 19 bases spanning the gap. The CDR3 extends over 17 amino acids. CDR3 in amino acids: CASSPPSGSGGTDTQYF. CDR3 sequence (DNA): TGTGCCAGCAGTCCGCCCTCCGGGAGCGGAGGCACAGATACGCAGTATTTT.

The chain uses TRBV7-2 and TRBJ2-1; unclear D gene. The length of the CDR3 is 15 residues. CDR1 and CDR2 from the germline V gene are SGHTA and FQGNSA. Trimming took 2 bases from V and 5 from J, leaving 13 bases between them. The CDR3 region has the DNA TGTGCCAGCAGCTTACATGTAGGGCTCAACAATGAGCAGTTCTTC. Translated: CASSLHVGLNNEQFF.

This clonotype was seen a few times. The chain employs TRBV4-1 and TRBJ1-2; D gene uncertain. The CDR3 is 14 amino acids. With 1 base removed from V and 0 bases from J, the gap between germline ends came to 6 bases. The germline CDR1 and CDR2 sequences are MGHRA and YSYEKL. This CDR3 reads CASSQVLANYGYTF. In DNA, the CDR3 is TGCGCCAGCAGCCAAGTTTTGGCTAACTATGGCTACACCTTC.

V and J are TRBV2 and TRBJ2-7; 7 bases map to TRBD1. This CDR3 is 18 amino acids long. CDR1 SNHLY and CDR2 FYNNEI come from the germline V gene. V was clipped by 6 bases and J by 9 bases; unmatched bases: 26. The CDR3 sequence: CASRRVWETGPLGLGQYF. In DNA form, the CDR3 reads TGTGCCAGCAGGAGGGTATGGGAGACAGGGCCCCTTGGCCTAGGGCAGTACTTC.

This clonotype was picked up a small number of times. The chain employs TRBV5-4 and TRBJ1-2; TRBD1 is a possible D gene (5 bases). V gave up 4 bases and J gave up 4 bases, with 14 bases separating them. Germline lookup yields CDR1 SGHNT and CDR2 YYREEE (reference sequence). The CDR3 contains 14 residues. For the CDR3, the DNA is TGTGCCAGCAGCCCGGAACAGGCCGCCTATGGCTACACCTTC. Translating it yields CASSPEQAAYGYTF.

This clonotype was seen only a few times. CDR3 sequence: CASSESRQGGYQETQYF. For the CDR3, the DNA is TGTGCCAGCAGTGAATCTAGGCAGGGGGGATACCAAGAGACCCAGTACTTC. J is TRBJ2-5 and V is TRBV25-1, with D possibly being TRBD1 (7 bases). The germline CDR1 and CDR2 sequences are MGHDK and SYGVNS. Trimming pared 1 base from V and 0 bases from J, leaving 15 bases between. This CDR3 spans 17 amino acids.

This clonotype has only a few counts. This rearrangement joins TRBV5-1 to TRBJ2-3, with 8 bases fitting TRBD1. The CDR3 runs to 14 residues. The V gene's germline CDR1 is SGHRS and CDR2 YFSETQ. The trim removed 4 bases at V and 2 bases at J, leaving 3 bases unmatched. Here the CDR3 DNA reads TGCGCCAGCAGCGCCAGGGGGCTCACAGATACGCAGTATTTT. This gives the protein CASSARGLTDTQYF.

CDR3 DNA: TGTGCCAGCAGCGTAGCCCGGGGGCTCACTGAAGCTTTCTTT. This translates into CASSVARGLTEAFF. The chain carries TRBV9 and TRBJ1-1, with D tentatively TRBD1 (6 bases). The CDR3 loop spans 14 amino acids. Trimming removed 0 bases at V and 4 bases at J, with 10 bases between. Germline-derived CDR1 and CDR2 are SGDLS and YYNGEE.

This clonotype was seen only a few times. This chain uses TRBV29-1 with TRBJ2-7, with D uncertain. The CDR3 length is 13 residues. V was cut by 4 bases and J by 1 base, with 11 bases left in between. The germline gives CDR1 SQVTM, CDR2 ANQGSEA. Here the CDR3 DNA reads TGCAGCGTTGGGGCAGCCACTTCCTACGAGCAGTACTTC. Amino acid sequence: CSVGAATSYEQYF.

The V and J genes are TRBV29-1 and TRBJ1-1; the match to TRBD1 covers 8 bases. Per the germline V gene, CDR1 is SQVTM and CDR2 is ANQGSEA. The V segment lost 0 bases and the J segment 10 bases; nucleotides outside the gene matches: 13. The CDR3 is 15 amino acids. The CDR3 sequence: CSVEDRSGGLGGAFF. The CDR3 DNA follows: TGCAGCGTTGAAGATAGGTCAGGGGGCCTAGGAGGAGCTTTCTTT.

The sample holds many counts of this clonotype. The chain couples TRBV20-1 to TRBJ2-7; 10 nucleotides line up with TRBD1. CDR3 length equals 12 residues. CDR1 and CDR2 (germline): DFQATT, SNEGSKA (reference sequence). The CDR3 loop is CSARDRGYEQYF. The CDR3, as DNA: TGCAGCGCCCGGGACAGGGGCTACGAGCAGTACTTC.

This clonotype was seen only a few times. The chain uses TRBV20-1 and TRBJ1-6; 9 bases agree with TRBD1. V gave up 1 base and J gave up 8 bases; unmatched junction bases: 6. The V gene's germline CDR1 is DFQATT and CDR2 SNEGSKA (reference sequence). This CDR3 is built from 15 residues. The CDR3 region has the DNA TGCAGTGCTAGAGTCCCCCGGGACAGGGATTCACCCCTCCACTTT. Its protein is CSARVPRDRDSPLHF.

This clonotype occurred a few times. The chain combines TRBV7-2 with TRBJ2-5, with 11 bases identical to TRBD2. In germline, CDR1 is SGHTA, CDR2 FQGNSA. V gave up 1 base and J gave up 5 bases; unmatched junction bases: 6. The CDR3 sequence is 16 residues long. CDR3 in amino acids: CASSLVAGGPWETQYF. The CDR3 DNA sequence: TGTGCCAGCAGCTTAGTAGCGGGAGGGCCTTGGGAGACCCAGTACTTC.

In its sample, this clonotype was seen a few times. The chain combines TRBV27 with TRBJ1-1; a weak D match, TRBD1 (5 bases). The CDR3 is 12 amino acids. Germline V lookup: CDR1 MNHEY, CDR2 SMNVEV (reference sequence). Trimming left V 6 bases short and J 11 bases short, with 16 bases between. CDR3 coding DNA: TGTGCCAGCAGCCCGGGACCCCAACGGGCTTTCTTT. It encodes CASSPGPQRAFF.

This clonotype was observed a handful of times. The chain is built from TRBV5-1 and TRBJ2-1, with 7 bases aligning to TRBD2. CDR1 and CDR2 (germline): SGHRS, YFSETQ. The V gene end was trimmed by 5 bases and the J gene end by 8 bases; junction bases not matched to a gene: 4. The CDR3 runs to 12 residues. This CDR3 reads CASRGEGYEQFF. As DNA, the CDR3 is TGCGCCAGCAGAGGGGAGGGCTATGAGCAGTTCTTC. The full variable domain, its missing parts supplied by reference TRBV5-1 and TRBJ2-1, is KAGVTQTPRYLIKTRGQQVTLSCSPISGHRSVSWYQQTPGQGLQFLFEYFSETQRNKGNFPGRFSGRQFSNSRSEMNVSTLELGDSALYLCASRGEGYEQFFGPGTRLTVL.

About this clonotype itself: The junction shows a germline mismatch at one end, possibly a read error. This chain connects TRBV9 to TRBJ2-3, with 7 bases matching TRBD2. The CDR3 spans 15 residues. The germline gives CDR1 SGDLS, CDR2 YYNGEE. CDR3 nucleotide sequence: TGTGGCAGCAGCGTAAGCGGGGCTAGGTCAGATACGCAGTATTTT. Its protein product is CGSSVSGARSDTQYF.

This clonotype has only a few counts. This chain joins TRBV11-3 and TRBJ2-7; D perhaps matches TRBD2 (6 bases). The V end lost 5 bases, the J end lost 5 bases, and 16 bases lay between the germline ends. The CDR3 loop spans 14 amino acids. Germline V gives CDR1 SGHNT, CDR2 YENEEA. CDR3 sequence (DNA): TGTGCCAGCAGCCCCCGGGGGATTGGCGACGAGCAGTACTTC. Translating gives CASSPRGIGDEQYF.

The chain joins TRBV20-1 to TRBJ1-2; D is undetermined. The germline V gene encodes CDR1 DFQATT and CDR2 SNEGSKA (reference sequence). The V and J ends lost 6 bases and 4 bases respectively, with 12 bases between them. CDR3 length: 12 amino acids. CDR3 in DNA: TGCAGTGCCGAGTATTCCGGCTATGGCTACACCTTC. It codes for CSAEYSGYGYTF.

The chain is built from TRBV5-5 and TRBJ2-3; no clear D gene. The CDR3 runs to 16 residues. Per germline, CDR1 SGHKS and CDR2 YYEKEE (reference sequence). V dropped 3 bases and J dropped 3 bases, with 17 bases sitting between them. The CDR3: CASSYRLVSGTDTQYF. DNA of the CDR3: TGTGCCAGCAGCTACCGCCTCGTCTCTGGGACAGATACGCAGTATTTT. Full variable domain (missing parts from reference TRBV5-5 and TRBJ2-3): DAGVTQSPTHLIKTRGQQVTLRCSPISGHKSVSWYQQVLGQGPQFIFQYYEKEERGRGNFPDRFSARQFPNYSSELNVNALLLGDSALYLCASSYRLVSGTDTQYFGPGTRLTVL.

This sequence joins TRBV6-5 and TRBJ2-4; D remains ambiguous. CDR1 and CDR2 from the germline V gene are MNHEY and SVGAGI. CDR3 length equals 16 residues. Between the trimmed V and J ends, which lost 6 bases and 0 bases, there was a span of 15 bases. The CDR3 DNA reads TGTGCCAGCAGCTCTCGACGTCCCTCAGCCAAAAACATTCAGTACTTC. It translates to CASSSRRPSAKNIQYF.